One T cell receptor (beta chain) is described in this entry. Cohorts were based on clinical histories the participants reported. The CDR3 covers 11 residues. V lost 9 bases and J 5 bases, leaving 10 bases between the germline ends. Germline values: CDR1 MNHEY, CDR2 SMNVEV (reference sequence). The record originates from a study of blood T cell repertoires in COVID-19. Study-level information: Sources were T cells, B-cell-depleted T cells, or PBMCs; the material itself was cDNA or gDNA.

Profiling relied on immunoSEQ multiplex PCR, and the TCRdb table lists in-frame clones only, not all of them. The sample yields around 330,000 clones, about 89% seen once. This chain joins TRBV27 and TRBJ1-1; no clear D. The sequence came from a woman in her thirties or forties who had recovered from COVID-19. Sequenced input: PBMCs or T cells enriched from blood (not recorded which). The CDR3 DNA reads TGTGCCAGGTGTTTCAGTACTGAAGCTTTCTTT. Amino acids: CARCFSTEAFF.